The 10 T cell receptor beta chains below come from one sample, sequenced in a study of PD-L1 blockade in urothelial cancer. This table comes from immunoSEQ multiplex PCR, and its TCRdb copy is limited to in-frame clones, with some not included. The sample records about 71,000 clones, around nine tenths being singletons. This specimen was PBMCs, taken around atezolizumab (anti-PD-L1) treatment. These receptors were taken from a man between 60 and 75 years old with urothelial cancer.

The chain joins TRBV9 to TRBJ2-2; TRBD1 aligns across 9 bases. This CDR3 has 14 amino acids. The germline gives CDR1 SGDLS, CDR2 YYNGEE. V was pared by 3 bases and J by 5 bases, with 2 bases of the junction left unmatched. CDR3 in DNA: TGTGCCAGCAGCGGGGGACAGGGTACCGGGGAGCTGTTTTTT. Amino acids: CASSGGQGTGELFF.

The chain combines TRBV15 with TRBJ2-7; D is undetermined. Germline-derived CDR1 and CDR2 are LNHNV and YYDKDF (reference sequence). The ends were cut back, 0 bases at V and 6 bases at J, with 12 bases in the middle. The CDR3 runs to 14 residues. The CDR3 DNA follows: TGTGCCACCAGCAGAGATTCCCGAGGCCTCGAGCAGTACTTC. It yields the protein CATSRDSRGLEQYF.

The chain couples TRBV7-2 to TRBJ2-3; TRBD2 matches at 8 bases. The junction had 10 bases not matched to a gene; V was cut back by 5 bases and J by 3 bases. Per germline, CDR1 SGHTA and CDR2 FQGNSA. The CDR3 is made up of 16 amino acids. The CDR3 sequence is CASSQVTGGPTDTQYF. The CDR3 nucleotides are TGTGCCAGCAGCCAAGTGACGGGAGGGCCGACAGATACGCAGTATTTT.

The chain joins TRBV4-1 to TRBJ2-3; the match to TRBD2 covers 13 bases. This CDR3 comprises 18 residues. The germline CDR1 and CDR2 sequences are MGHRA and YSYEKL. V dropped 4 bases and J dropped 4; count of bases not matched to a gene: 11. CDR3: CASSPRPLAGGGADTQYF. The DNA of the CDR3 is TGCGCCAGCAGCCCCCGCCCACTAGCGGGAGGGGGGGCAGATACGCAGTATTTT.

The V gene is TRBV6-4, the J gene TRBJ2-1; D is perhaps TRBD1 (7 bases). This CDR3 has 14 amino acids. The germline V gene encodes CDR1 MRHNA and CDR2 SNTAGT. V lost 2 bases and J lost 6, with 11 bases in between. The chain's CDR3 is CASSDQGGGNEQFF. DNA for the CDR3: TGTGCCAGCAGTGACCAGGGGGGAGGCAATGAGCAGTTCTTC.

The chain has TRBV6-5 and TRBJ2-7; 8 positions match TRBD2. V trimming: 2 bases; J trimming: 3 bases; junction bases outside the gene matches: 9. Looked up from germline, CDR1 is MNHEY and CDR2 is SVGAGI. CDR3 length: 16 residues. Written as DNA, the CDR3 is TGTGCCAGCAGTTACACCGGGGGGGCACCGGTCTACGAGCAGTACTTC. Encoded protein: CASSYTGGAPVYEQYF.

This chain uses TRBV18 with TRBJ2-1; 10 bases fit TRBD1. Trimming removed 4 bases from V and 12 bases from J; junction bases left unmatched: 12. The germline gives CDR1 KGHSH, CDR2 LQKENI. The CDR3 contains 15 residues. For the CDR3, the DNA is TGTGCCAGCTCACAACGAGCCGGGACAGGGGATCCGCAGTTCTTC. Translation: CASSQRAGTGDPQFF.

This sequence joins TRBV9 and TRBJ2-3, with 7 positions matching TRBD2. This CDR3 is built from 15 residues. Germline CDR1 and CDR2: SGDLS and YYNGEE. With 1 base clipped from V and 5 bases from J, the junction kept 7 bases outside the gene matches. This chain's CDR3 is CASSVISGPQDTQYF. The DNA for the CDR3 is TGTGCCAGCAGCGTAATTAGCGGGCCCCAAGATACGCAGTATTTT.

The CDR3 loop reads CASSDNGYGTGKTEAFF. The CDR3 DNA reads as TGTGCCAGCAGTGATAATGGTTATGGGACAGGGAAAACTGAAGCTTTCTTT. The rearrangement links TRBV6-1 to TRBJ1-1, with 9 positions matching TRBD1. The CDR3 sequence is 17 residues long. Germline V gives CDR1 MNHNS, CDR2 SASEGT. The V and J ends lost 3 bases and 5 bases, in that order; junction bases with no gene match: 13.

The chain carries TRBV28 and TRBJ1-1; D gene uncertain. This CDR3 contains 13 residues. V shed 2 bases and J shed 0 bases, with 4 bases lying between them. Germline CDR1 reads MDHEN; CDR2 reads SYDVKM. In DNA, the CDR3 is TGTGCCAGCAGTTTAGGAGTGAACACTGAAGCTTTCTTT. Protein: CASSLGVNTEAFF.